These T cell receptor beta chains were read from a single sample in a study of regulatory T cells in long-lasting Graves disease. TCRdb re-called the multiplex PCR reads with MiXCR, one entry per CDR3 protein. The table has over 500,000 distinct CDR3 sequences, less than 20% seen once. These data were likewise used in another study, on T cells in Graves' hyperthyroidism and ophthalmopathy.

Sample: peripheral blood mononuclear cells (PBMCs), taken at new diagnosis, from a patient treated with antithyroid drugs. These receptors came from a woman between 25 and 40 years old with Graves disease. CDR3s include the opening cysteine and the closing phenylalanine or tryptophan. Each record gives: J gene, V gene, CDR3 protein.

j_gene: TRBJ2-2
v_gene: TRBV5-1
CDR3aa: CASSRQGPGTGELFF

j_gene: TRBJ2-3
v_gene: TRBV2
CDR3aa: CASRGILLTDTQYF

j_gene: TRBJ2-3
v_gene: TRBV20-1
CDR3aa: CSAPRLAGGPEYF

j_gene: TRBJ1-5
v_gene: TRBV5-1
CDR3aa: CASSLGGLSNQPQHF

j_gene: TRBJ1-2
v_gene: TRBV6-2/TRBV6-3
CDR3aa: CASSYSRWNYGYTF

j_gene: TRBJ2-1
v_gene: TRBV29-1
CDR3aa: CSLRWTSSHEQFF

j_gene: TRBJ2-7
v_gene: TRBV2
CDR3aa: CASSAGTSGRAGEQYF

j_gene: TRBJ1-3
v_gene: TRBV15
CDR3aa: CATSKGQAFSGNTIYF

j_gene: TRBJ2-7
v_gene: TRBV7-6
CDR3aa: CASSFEASKPHEQYF

j_gene: TRBJ1-3
v_gene: TRBV28
CDR3aa: CASSPRGNTIYF

j_gene: TRBJ1-2
v_gene: TRBV19
CDR3aa: CASRTEQGNYGYTF

j_gene: TRBJ2-7
v_gene: TRBV18
CDR3aa: CASSGLGGSSNEQYF

j_gene: TRBJ2-1
v_gene: TRBV7-9
CDR3aa: CASSFPGSPNSWRGEQFF

j_gene: TRBJ2-5
v_gene: TRBV7-8
CDR3aa: CASSSRGSKEMSQYF

j_gene: TRBJ1-2
v_gene: TRBV14
CDR3aa: CASSQSPDGYTF

j_gene: TRBJ2-7
v_gene: TRBV7-9
CDR3aa: CASSLNSYEQYF

j_gene: TRBJ2-5
v_gene: TRBV20-1
CDR3aa: CSARGGSGEETQYF

j_gene: TRBJ1-5
v_gene: TRBV28
CDR3aa: CASSLVQGTQPQHF

j_gene: TRBJ2-1
v_gene: TRBV7-8
CDR3aa: CASGVLAGTYNEQFF

j_gene: TRBJ1-6
v_gene: TRBV28
CDR3aa: CASSTGTRNSPLHF

j_gene: TRBJ2-7
v_gene: TRBV27
CDR3aa: CASSSNRVPYEQYF

j_gene: TRBJ2-1
v_gene: TRBV14
CDR3aa: CASSPQAGGGYEQFF

j_gene: TRBJ1-2
v_gene: TRBV28
CDR3aa: CASSPADRAYGYTF

j_gene: TRBJ2-7
v_gene: TRBV5-1
CDR3aa: CASRKGTAAVKDEQYF

j_gene: TRBJ2-1
v_gene: TRBV7-9
CDR3aa: CASSQGSAYNEQFF

j_gene: TRBJ2-7
v_gene: TRBV12-3/TRBV12-4
CDR3aa: CASTLTGTTYEQYF

j_gene: TRBJ1-5
v_gene: TRBV24-1
CDR3aa: CATSDSGAPAQPQHF

j_gene: TRBJ2-7
v_gene: TRBV30
CDR3aa: CAWHPGRSYEQYF

j_gene: TRBJ2-1
v_gene: TRBV5-1
CDR3aa: CASSLDVGLFNEQFF

j_gene: TRBJ2-7
v_gene: TRBV7-2
CDR3aa: CASSSALVSYEQYF

j_gene: TRBJ2-1
v_gene: TRBV7-8
CDR3aa: CASSSPGREVGDEQFF

j_gene: TRBJ1-3
v_gene: TRBV4-1
CDR3aa: CASSPVLVDRERNTIYF

j_gene: TRBJ2-1
v_gene: TRBV6-5
CDR3aa: CASSYGANEQFF

j_gene: TRBJ2-1
v_gene: TRBV19
CDR3aa: CASSIWLAGCNEQFF

j_gene: TRBJ1-1
v_gene: TRBV12-3/TRBV12-4
CDR3aa: CASSSQEGNTEAFF

j_gene: TRBJ2-5
v_gene: TRBV19
CDR3aa: CASSRTSGDQETQYF

j_gene: TRBJ2-3
v_gene: TRBV6-1
CDR3aa: CASSEAPPDTQYF

j_gene: TRBJ2-1
v_gene: TRBV18
CDR3aa: CASSFGQISYNEQFF

j_gene: TRBJ2-7
v_gene: TRBV7-3
CDR3aa: CASSQGQGNDEQYF

j_gene: TRBJ1-4
v_gene: TRBV7-9
CDR3aa: CASSLSWDRRLATNEKLFF

j_gene: TRBJ1-4
v_gene: TRBV6-5
CDR3aa: CASSYGQDNEKLFF

j_gene: TRBJ2-5
v_gene: TRBV27
CDR3aa: CASSFGASWETQYF

j_gene: TRBJ1-1
v_gene: TRBV19
CDR3aa: CASSTMGANTEAFF

j_gene: TRBJ2-3
v_gene: TRBV10-3
CDR3aa: CAISDPGWNSDTQYF

j_gene: TRBJ2-3
v_gene: TRBV7-2
CDR3aa: CASSLPGGSGTDTQYF

j_gene: TRBJ2-1
v_gene: TRBV7-9
CDR3aa: CASSFLIAGGRNEQFF

j_gene: TRBJ1-1
v_gene: TRBV20-1
CDR3aa: CSASYQGESEAFF

j_gene: TRBJ2-5
v_gene: TRBV28
CDR3aa: CASRNSGRETQYF

j_gene: TRBJ1-5
v_gene: TRBV28
CDR3aa: CASSYNNQPQHF

j_gene: TRBJ1-5
v_gene: TRBV7-8
CDR3aa: CASSLAGTGNQPQHF

j_gene: TRBJ2-3
v_gene: TRBV6-2/TRBV6-3
CDR3aa: CASSRELAGGGGSTDTQYF

j_gene: TRBJ2-7
v_gene: TRBV7-9
CDR3aa: CASSLSREINEQYF

j_gene: TRBJ2-5
v_gene: TRBV6-1
CDR3aa: CASRSGANVGETQYF

j_gene: TRBJ2-2
v_gene: TRBV9
CDR3aa: CASSVRDRDTGELFF

j_gene: TRBJ2-3
v_gene: TRBV4-1
CDR3aa: CASSQTGGADTQYF

j_gene: TRBJ2-2
v_gene: TRBV29-1
CDR3aa: CSASRDYTGELFF

j_gene: TRBJ2-1
v_gene: TRBV20-1
CDR3aa: CSERGRAGYNEQFF